These T cell receptor beta chains were read from a single sample in a study of CD8+CD57+ T cells in acquired aplastic anemia. TCRdb itself ran the reads through MiXCR, one entry per CDR3 protein. The sample lists roughly 500,000 distinct CDR3 sequences, about a third seen once, with approximately 0.82% in the top ten. The sample consisted of sorted CD4+, CD8+, or CD8+CD57+ T cells (not recorded which) from PBMCs. These receptors all come from a human donor with aplastic anemia. Each CDR3 is given with its conserved first and last residue. The D gene is left open where the match is weak. The size field is filled for only some rows; it gives once, few, many or a size class.

V gene: TRBV11-2; clone size: NA; D gene: NA; J gene: TRBJ2-2; CDR3 DNA: TGTGCCAGCAGCTTGCCTACTTCTAGGGACACCGGGGAGCTGTTTTTT; CDR3 protein: CASSLPTSRDTGELFF
V gene: TRBV4-3; clone size: many; D gene: NA; J gene: TRBJ2-7; CDR3 DNA: TGCGCCAGCAGCCAAGGCCGCGCGGGCGAGACACGCCACTACGAGCAGTACTTC; CDR3 protein: CASSQGRAGETRHYEQYF
V gene: TRBV20-1; clone size: many; D gene: NA; J gene: TRBJ2-7; CDR3 DNA: TGCAGTGCTAACGGTCCGCCCGAGCAGTACTTC; CDR3 protein: CSANGPPEQYF
V gene: TRBV9; clone size: NA; D gene: NA; J gene: TRBJ1-1; CDR3 DNA: TGTGCCAGCAGCTCCCAGCCGGGGGCCGACACTGAAGCTTTCTTT; CDR3 protein: CASSSQPGADTEAFF
V gene: TRBV20-1; clone size: NA; D gene: NA; J gene: TRBJ2-1; CDR3 DNA: TGCAGTGCTAGAGTGGTCGGGGACTTCGTGAATGAGCAGTTCTTC; CDR3 protein: CSARVVGDFVNEQFF
V gene: TRBV19; clone size: NA; D gene: TRBD2; J gene: TRBJ2-3; CDR3 DNA: TGTGCCAGTAGTATTGGATCTAGCGGGGGGCAAAATACGCAGTATTTT; CDR3 protein: CASSIGSSGGQNTQYF
V gene: TRBV10-3; clone size: NA; D gene: TRBD1; J gene: TRBJ1-2; CDR3 DNA: TGTGCCAGCAGCAAGGACAGGGGTACACCTGGCTACACCTTC; CDR3 protein: CASSKDRGTPGYTF
V gene: TRBV20-1; clone size: few; D gene: NA; J gene: TRBJ1-4; CDR3 DNA: TGCAGTGCCCCCGTTGTCAGGAGTCAGTGTGAAAAACTGTCTTTT; CDR3 protein: CSAPVVRSQCEKLSF
V gene: TRBV20-1; clone size: many; D gene: NA; J gene: TRBJ2-3; CDR3 DNA: TGCAGTGCTAGAGTTGCTAGCCTACGTACGCAGTATTTT; CDR3 protein: CSARVASLRTQYF
V gene: TRBV19; clone size: NA; D gene: TRBD1; J gene: TRBJ1-2; CDR3 DNA: TGTGCCAGTAGCTTACCGGGACAGGGCCTTGATGGCTACACCTTC; CDR3 protein: CASSLPGQGLDGYTF
V gene: TRBV25-1; clone size: NA; D gene: TRBD1; J gene: TRBJ2-1; CDR3 DNA: TGTGCCAGCAGCTTTTCGGACAGGGGACACAATGAGCAGTTCTTC; CDR3 protein: CASSFSDRGHNEQFF
V gene: TRBV5-1; clone size: NA; D gene: NA; J gene: TRBJ1-1; CDR3 DNA: TGCGCCAGCACCCCGAATGGGGGCGACACTGAAGCTTTCTTT; CDR3 protein: CASTPNGGDTEAFF
V gene: TRBV19; clone size: many; D gene: NA; J gene: TRBJ1-5; CDR3 DNA: TGTGCCAGTGCATATAGCAATCAGCCCCAGCATTTT; CDR3 protein: CASAYSNQPQHF
V gene: TRBV10-3; clone size: few; D gene: NA; J gene: TRBJ2-2; CDR3 DNA: TGTGCCAGCGCCGCGAACACCGGGGAGCTGTTTTTT; CDR3 protein: CASAANTGELFF
V gene: TRBV4-1; clone size: few; D gene: NA; J gene: TRBJ1-2; CDR3 DNA: TGCGCCAGCAGCCAAGTAGATGGCAGGGATATCACCAATGGCTACACCTTC; CDR3 protein: CASSQVDGRDITNGYTF
V gene: TRBV19; clone size: NA; D gene: TRBD1; J gene: TRBJ1-1; CDR3 DNA: TGTGCCAGTAGTCCTCAAGGACAGGGTTTGATTGAAGCTTTCTTT; CDR3 protein: CASSPQGQGLIEAFF
V gene: TRBV24-1; clone size: NA; D gene: NA; J gene: TRBJ2-7; CDR3 DNA: TGTGCCACCCTCACGGACTACGAGCAGTACTTC; CDR3 protein: CATLTDYEQYF
V gene: TRBV29-1; clone size: many; D gene: NA; J gene: TRBJ1-1; CDR3 DNA: TGCAGCGTTCGAAGGAACACTGAAGCTTTCTTT; CDR3 protein: CSVRRNTEAFF
V gene: TRBV7-9; clone size: NA; D gene: NA; J gene: TRBJ2-1; CDR3 DNA: TGTGCCAGCAATCTAGGGAAGCTAAATGAGCAGTTCTTC; CDR3 protein: CASNLGKLNEQFF
V gene: TRBV11-1; clone size: NA; D gene: NA; J gene: TRBJ1-3; CDR3 DNA: TGTGCCAGCAGCCGAAGGGATTCACGACATACGGTAACCACCATATATTTT; CDR3 protein: CASSRRDSRHTVTTIYF
V gene: TRBV10-3; clone size: few; D gene: TRBD2; J gene: TRBJ2-7; CDR3 DNA: TGTGCCAGCAGCACAACCGGACTAGCGGGGACCTACGAGCAGTACTTC; CDR3 protein: CASSTTGLAGTYEQYF
V gene: TRBV12-3/TRBV12-4; clone size: many; D gene: TRBD1; J gene: TRBJ1-2; CDR3 DNA: TGTGCCAGCAGTGGGGACAGCGTCTATGGCTACACCTTC; CDR3 protein: CASSGDSVYGYTF
V gene: TRBV4-1; clone size: few; D gene: TRBD2; J gene: TRBJ2-5; CDR3 DNA: TGCGCCAGCAGCACAACGGCTAGCGGGAGGTATGAGACCCAGTACTTC; CDR3 protein: CASSTTASGRYETQYF
V gene: TRBV11-1; clone size: few; D gene: NA; J gene: TRBJ2-3; CDR3 DNA: TGTGCCAGCACTCCGGGACCCTTCTCTGTCGGGCGCACAGATACGCAGTATTTT; CDR3 protein: CASTPGPFSVGRTDTQYF
V gene: TRBV20-1; clone size: NA; D gene: TRBD2; J gene: TRBJ2-7; CDR3 DNA: TGCAGTGCTAGAGATCAAGAGGGACTAGCCTACAACGAGCAGTACTTC; CDR3 protein: CSARDQEGLAYNEQYF
V gene: TRBV7-3; clone size: few; D gene: NA; J gene: TRBJ1-1; CDR3 DNA: TGTGCCAGCAGCTCACTGACCACTGAAGCTTTCTTT; CDR3 protein: CASSSLTTEAFF
V gene: TRBV12-3/TRBV12-4; clone size: NA; D gene: NA; J gene: TRBJ1-6; CDR3 DNA: TGTGCCAGCAGTTTAGAAGGGGTTTTAACCAGTAATTCACCCCTCCACTTT; CDR3 protein: CASSLEGVLTSNSPLHF
V gene: TRBV19; clone size: few; D gene: NA; J gene: TRBJ2-7; CDR3 DNA: TGTGCCAGTAGGGGGACCGGGACCAACGAGCAGTACTTC; CDR3 protein: CASRGTGTNEQYF
V gene: TRBV4-3; clone size: few; D gene: NA; J gene: TRBJ1-5; CDR3 DNA: TGCGCCAGCAGCCAAGCAATCAGGACCGATAGCAATCAGCCCCAGCATTTT; CDR3 protein: CASSQAIRTDSNQPQHF
V gene: TRBV9; clone size: many; D gene: NA; J gene: TRBJ2-7; CDR3 DNA: TGTGCCAGCAGCAAACCGGACGCAACCAGCGAGCAGTACTTC; CDR3 protein: CASSKPDATSEQYF
V gene: TRBV7-3; clone size: NA; D gene: NA; J gene: TRBJ2-1; CDR3 DNA: TGTGCCAGCAGTCAATACCGGGACGGTAAGCCCAATGAGCAGTTCTTC; CDR3 protein: CASSQYRDGKPNEQFF
V gene: TRBV7-6; clone size: NA; D gene: NA; J gene: TRBJ2-7; CDR3 DNA: TGTGCCAGCAGTACCATAGGGGGGTCCTACGAGCAGTACTTC; CDR3 protein: CASSTIGGSYEQYF
V gene: TRBV12-5; clone size: NA; D gene: NA; J gene: TRBJ2-5; CDR3 DNA: TGTGCTAGTGGTTTTCGGGGAGAGACCCAGTACTTC; CDR3 protein: CASGFRGETQYF
V gene: TRBV24-1; clone size: many; D gene: NA; J gene: TRBJ2-2; CDR3 DNA: TGTGCCACCAGTGACCACACCGGGGAGCTGTTTTTT; CDR3 protein: CATSDHTGELFF
V gene: TRBV6-1; clone size: NA; D gene: NA; J gene: TRBJ1-1; CDR3 DNA: TGTGCCAGCAGTAAACCAATGAACACTGAAGCTTTCTTT; CDR3 protein: CASSKPMNTEAFF
V gene: TRBV11-1; clone size: many; D gene: NA; J gene: TRBJ1-2; CDR3 DNA: TGTGCCAGCAGCTCCGCCGGGGGGTTGCGTAACTATGGCTACACCTTC; CDR3 protein: CASSSAGGLRNYGYTF
V gene: TRBV19; clone size: NA; D gene: TRBD1; J gene: TRBJ1-5; CDR3 DNA: TGTGCCAGTAGTGCCACAGGGGGAAGCAATCAGCCCCAGCATTTT; CDR3 protein: CASSATGGSNQPQHF
V gene: TRBV20-1; clone size: NA; D gene: NA; J gene: TRBJ2-5; CDR3 DNA: TGCAGTCCCCTGAAGGGACGGGAGACCCAGTACTTC; CDR3 protein: CSPLKGRETQYF
V gene: TRBV5-1; clone size: many; D gene: NA; J gene: TRBJ2-7; CDR3 DNA: TGCGCCAGCAGCCGAAGACGGGACTACGAGCAGTACTTC; CDR3 protein: CASSRRRDYEQYF
V gene: TRBV7-9; clone size: NA; D gene: NA; J gene: TRBJ2-5; CDR3 DNA: TGTGCCAGCAGCTTAGAGTTGACATGGGGAGAGACCCAGTACTTC; CDR3 protein: CASSLELTWGETQYF
V gene: TRBV6-1; clone size: NA; D gene: NA; J gene: TRBJ1-3; CDR3 DNA: TGTGCCAGCATTCAGACATGGGGAAGCTCTGGAAACACCATATATTTT; CDR3 protein: CASIQTWGSSGNTIYF